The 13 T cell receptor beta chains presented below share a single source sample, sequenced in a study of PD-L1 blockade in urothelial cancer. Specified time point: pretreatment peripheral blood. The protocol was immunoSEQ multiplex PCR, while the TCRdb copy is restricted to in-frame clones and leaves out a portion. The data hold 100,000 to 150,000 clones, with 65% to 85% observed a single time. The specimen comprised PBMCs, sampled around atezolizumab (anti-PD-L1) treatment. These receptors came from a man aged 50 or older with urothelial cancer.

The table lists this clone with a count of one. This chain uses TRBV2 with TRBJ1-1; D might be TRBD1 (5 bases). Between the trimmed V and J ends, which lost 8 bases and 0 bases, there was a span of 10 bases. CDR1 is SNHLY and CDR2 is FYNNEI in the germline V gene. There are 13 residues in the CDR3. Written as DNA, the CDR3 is TGTGCCAGCCTGACAGACATGAACACTGAAGCTTTCTTT. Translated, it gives CASLTDMNTEAFF.

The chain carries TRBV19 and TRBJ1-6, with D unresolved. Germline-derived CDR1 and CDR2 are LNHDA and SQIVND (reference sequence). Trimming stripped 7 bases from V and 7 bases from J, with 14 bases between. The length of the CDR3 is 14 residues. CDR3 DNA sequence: TGTGCCAGTAAGAGGGCCGAGCGGAATTCACCCCTCCACTTT. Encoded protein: CASKRAERNSPLHF.

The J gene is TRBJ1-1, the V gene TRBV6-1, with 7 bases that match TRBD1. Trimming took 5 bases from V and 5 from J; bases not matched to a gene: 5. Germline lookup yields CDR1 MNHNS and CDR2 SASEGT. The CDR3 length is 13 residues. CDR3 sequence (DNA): TGTGCCAGCAGTTCCACAGGGGAGACTGAAGCTTTCTTT. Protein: CASSSTGETEAFF.

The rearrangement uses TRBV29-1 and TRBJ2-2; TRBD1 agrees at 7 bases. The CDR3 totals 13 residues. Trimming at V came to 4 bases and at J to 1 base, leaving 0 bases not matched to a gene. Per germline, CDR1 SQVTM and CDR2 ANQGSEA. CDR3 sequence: CSVGTGNTGELFF. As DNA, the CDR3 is TGCAGCGTTGGGACAGGGAACACCGGGGAGCTGTTTTTT.

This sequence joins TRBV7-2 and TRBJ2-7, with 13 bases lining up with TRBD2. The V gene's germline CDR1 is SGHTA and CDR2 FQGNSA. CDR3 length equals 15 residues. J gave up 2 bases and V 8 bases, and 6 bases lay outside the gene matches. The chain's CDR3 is CASSGTSGKAYEQYF. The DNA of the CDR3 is TGTGCCAGCTCTGGGACTAGCGGGAAAGCCTACGAGCAGTACTTC.

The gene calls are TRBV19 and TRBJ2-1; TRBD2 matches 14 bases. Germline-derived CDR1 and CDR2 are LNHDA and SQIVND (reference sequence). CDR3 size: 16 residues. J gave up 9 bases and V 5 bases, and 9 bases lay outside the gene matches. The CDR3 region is CASSGPGLAGAGEQFF. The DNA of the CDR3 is TGTGCCAGTAGTGGGCCGGGACTAGCGGGAGCAGGTGAGCAGTTCTTC.

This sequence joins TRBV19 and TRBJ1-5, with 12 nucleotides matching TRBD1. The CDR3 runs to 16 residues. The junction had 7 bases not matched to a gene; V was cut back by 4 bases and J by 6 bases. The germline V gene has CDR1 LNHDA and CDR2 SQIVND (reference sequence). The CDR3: CASSSWGQGAGQPQHF. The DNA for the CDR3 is TGTGCCAGTAGTAGTTGGGGACAGGGGGCCGGTCAGCCCCAGCATTTT.

The CDR3 DNA follows: TGTGCCAGCAGAACAGGCGGGAGGCACAATGAGCAGTTCTTC. This codes for CASRTGGRHNEQFF. The V gene is TRBV6-5, the J gene TRBJ2-1; 8 positions match TRBD2. The CDR3 consists of 14 residues. Looked up from germline, CDR1 is MNHEY and CDR2 is SVGAGI. Trimming removed 6 bases from V and 5 bases from J; junction bases left unmatched: 6.

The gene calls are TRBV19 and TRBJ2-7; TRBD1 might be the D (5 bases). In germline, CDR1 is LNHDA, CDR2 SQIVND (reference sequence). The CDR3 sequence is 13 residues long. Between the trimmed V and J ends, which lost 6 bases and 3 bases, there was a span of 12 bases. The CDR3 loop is CASSSRVDYEQYF. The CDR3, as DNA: TGTGCCAGTAGCTCCAGGGTAGACTACGAGCAGTACTTC.

The DNA of the CDR3 is TGTGCCAGCAGTTCCCCCTGGGGGCGGAACACTGAAGCTTTCTTT. It specifies CASSSPWGRNTEAFF. The chain is built from TRBV28 and TRBJ1-1; TRBD1 is a possible D gene (6 bases). V dropped 4 bases and J dropped 1 base, with 13 bases sitting between them. The CDR3 runs 15 residues. Per germline, CDR1 MDHEN and CDR2 SYDVKM.

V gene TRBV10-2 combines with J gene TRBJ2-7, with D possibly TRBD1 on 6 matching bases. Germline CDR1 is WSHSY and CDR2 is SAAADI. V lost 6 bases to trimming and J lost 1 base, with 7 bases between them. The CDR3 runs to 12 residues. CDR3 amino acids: CASRQGSYEQYF. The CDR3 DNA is TGCGCCAGCAGACAGGGTTCCTACGAGCAGTACTTC.

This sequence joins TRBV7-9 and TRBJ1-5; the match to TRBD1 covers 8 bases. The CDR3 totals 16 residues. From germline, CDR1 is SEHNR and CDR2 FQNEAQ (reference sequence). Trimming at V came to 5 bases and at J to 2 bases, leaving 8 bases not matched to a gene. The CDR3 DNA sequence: TGTGCCAGCAGCGAAGGACAGGGCTGGGGCAATCAGCCCCAGCATTTT. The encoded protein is CASSEGQGWGNQPQHF.

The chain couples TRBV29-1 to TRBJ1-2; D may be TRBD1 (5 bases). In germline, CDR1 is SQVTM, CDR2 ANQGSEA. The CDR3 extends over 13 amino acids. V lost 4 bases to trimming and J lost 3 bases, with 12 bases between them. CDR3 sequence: CSVGSDRDYGYTF. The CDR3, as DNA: TGCAGCGTTGGATCTGACAGAGACTATGGCTACACCTTC.